This TCR beta chain was identified in a study of T cell changes during pregnancy in multiple sclerosis. With V trimmed by 4 bases and J by 3 bases, 5 bases remained unmatched. The CDR3 consists of 15 residues. Germline CDR1 SGDLS, CDR2 YYNGEE. This clone was picked up one time. The data were produced by immunoSEQ multiplex PCR, yet TCRdb's version contains in-frame clones alone and is incomplete. Among more than 35,000 clones listed, 85% to 90% were seen once. The sequencing used CD4+ T cells from peripheral blood mononuclear cells, collected in the first trimester of pregnancy. V is TRBV9 and J is TRBJ1-5; 9 positions agree with TRBD1. This TCR came from a female donor with multiple sclerosis, enrolled in a pregnancy study. CDR3 amino acids: CASSSGTGHNQPQHF. The CDR3 DNA is TGTGCCAGCAGCTCCGGGACAGGGCACAATCAGCCCCAGCATTTT.